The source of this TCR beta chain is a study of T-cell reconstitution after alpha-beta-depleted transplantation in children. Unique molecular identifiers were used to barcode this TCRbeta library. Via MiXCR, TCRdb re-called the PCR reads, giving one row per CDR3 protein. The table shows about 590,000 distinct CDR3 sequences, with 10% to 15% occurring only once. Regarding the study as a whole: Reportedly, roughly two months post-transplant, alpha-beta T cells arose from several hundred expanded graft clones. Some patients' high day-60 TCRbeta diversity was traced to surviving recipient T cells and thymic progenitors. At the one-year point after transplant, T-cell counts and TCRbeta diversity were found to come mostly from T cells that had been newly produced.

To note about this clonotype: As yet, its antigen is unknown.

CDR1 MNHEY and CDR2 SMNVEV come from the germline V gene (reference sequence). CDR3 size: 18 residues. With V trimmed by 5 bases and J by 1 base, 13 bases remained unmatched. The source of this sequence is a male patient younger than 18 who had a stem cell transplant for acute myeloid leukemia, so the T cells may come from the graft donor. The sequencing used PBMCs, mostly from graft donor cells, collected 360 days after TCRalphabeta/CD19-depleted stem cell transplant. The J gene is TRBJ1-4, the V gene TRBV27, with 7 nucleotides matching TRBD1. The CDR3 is CASSDRASLRITNEKLFF. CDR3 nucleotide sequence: TGTGCCAGCAGTGACAGGGCCTCTCTAAGGATAACTAATGAAAAACTGTTTTTT.